These T cell receptor beta chains were read from a single sample in a study of T cells expressing NK-cell markers. TCRdb reanalyzed the 5' RACE reads, giving one entry per CDR3 protein sequence and no DNA. The sample holds approximately 420,000 distinct CDR3 sequences. Material: blood T cells: a sorted CD56 or NKG2C T cell subset, CD4+ or CD8+ T cells, or bulk PBMC T cells (not recorded which). The receptor source for this set is a woman aged 50 to 60 in good health. Both conserved end residues are part of each CDR3.

v_call	j_call	cdr3_length	cdr3_aa
TRBV7-9	TRBJ2-1	16	CASSPSGGFAYNEQFF
TRBV12-3/TRBV12-4	TRBJ2-1	15	CASSLAGGNYNEQFF
TRBV20-1	TRBJ2-1	14	CSAPGSIARGEQFF
TRBV12-3/TRBV12-4	TRBJ2-7	14	CASSFSAGSYEQYF
TRBV20-1	TRBJ1-2	13	CSAQTTGTYGYTF
TRBV6-2/TRBV6-3	TRBJ1-6	14	CASSLRQGSSPLHF
TRBV7-2	TRBJ2-2	17	CASSLSTRLATGGELFF
TRBV6-5	TRBJ2-1	17	CASRSLAGEGSYNEQFF
TRBV11-2	TRBJ2-1	16	CASSSLLAGGPNEQFF
TRBV5-1	TRBJ2-7	14	CASSFQTGSVEQYF
TRBV3-1	TRBJ2-3	14	CASSQEVQTDTQYF
TRBV6-5	TRBJ1-1	15	CASRPDRDLNTEAFF
TRBV15	TRBJ2-1	13	CATSRDMRGEQFF
TRBV3-1	TRBJ1-2	14	CASSQGSANYGYTF
TRBV7-6	TRBJ2-7	13	CASSSLGSYEQYF
TRBV3-1	TRBJ2-1	15	CASSQDRGLFSEQFF
TRBV7-6	TRBJ2-3	13	CASSTFRSDTQYF
TRBV5-5	TRBJ1-5	14	CASTGTPGNQPQHF
TRBV27	TRBJ2-2	15	CATHWGPKNTGELFF
TRBV5-1	TRBJ2-7	14	CASSSGSLTYEQYF
TRBV6-6	TRBJ2-7	16	CASSYSRTGVPGEQYF
TRBV28	TRBJ2-6	17	CASSLRLGISGANVLTF
TRBV5-1	TRBJ2-2	15	CASSLGSLVSGELFF
TRBV24-1	TRBJ2-1	16	CATSDSGGALGNEQFF
TRBV27	TRBJ2-3	16	CASSSPGQGPSVTQYF
TRBV5-1	TRBJ1-3	16	CASTSSGLRSGNTIYF
TRBV7-2	TRBJ2-5	14	CASNTGGWGETQYF
TRBV12-3/TRBV12-4	TRBJ2-4	15	CASSPLGTGRNIQYF
TRBV24-1	TRBJ2-1	16	CATSSPGLAVYNEQFF
TRBV6-5	TRBJ2-3	14	CASSYSGNRDTQYF
TRBV5-1	TRBJ1-1	14	CASSPRGVNAEAFF
TRBV7-9	TRBJ2-4	16	CASSSGQGVSKNIQYF
TRBV7-9	TRBJ2-3	13	CASSVLTADTQYF
TRBV12-3/TRBV12-4	TRBJ1-1	15	CASSLETAMNTEAFF
TRBV12-3/TRBV12-4	TRBJ2-2	13	CASSSSAAGELFF
TRBV29-1	TRBJ2-7	12	CSVGTGGYEQYF